What follows is one T cell receptor (beta chain) and its context. This clone showed up just once. No antigen is known for it. No much larger clone exists at a distance of one base, and base qualities are not known. To prepare the library, the immunoSEQ multiplex PCR assay was applied. TCRdb stores this immuneACCESS table with in-frame sequences only. Part of the clones is absent; in the studies checked, under half of the shortfall reflects unresolved V genes, and no reason is known for the rest. Within this sample are tens of thousands of clones, with roughly 95% of them counted one time only. Around 0.35% of the sample lies in the top ten. The CDR3 starts with the cysteine, ends with the phenylalanine, and has 14 residues. The sequence is cut down to CDR3 DNA, 42 bases in frame from base 1. The CDR1 and CDR2 encoded by the germline V gene (reference sequence) are LNHDA and SQIVND. Trimmed from V: 4 bases; trimmed from J: 4 bases; junction bases lacking a gene match: 7.

This specimen comes from a study of technical replicates of blood from several donors (dated by TCRdb to the late 2010s). The sequenced sample consisted of T cells isolated from PBMCs. This sequence originates from a human donor in good health. The chain is assembled from TRBV19 and TRBJ2-7, with 7 central nucleotides matching TRBD2. The CDR3 protein is CASSTRLAGYEQYF. The DNA sequence is as follows: TGTGCCAGTAGTACCAGACTAGCTGGGTACGAGCAGTACTTC.